The 28 T cell receptor beta chains in this list originate from one sample, sequenced in a study of MAIT cells during Salmonella Paratyphi A infection. Each CDR3 protein gets one entry after TCRdb re-called the 5' RACE reads with MiXCR. The sample contains approximately 700 distinct CDR3 sequences, approximately 35% of which appear only once. Antigen specificity for these receptors is unknown. Study findings and constraints: MAIT TRBV usage was oligoclonal, favouring TRBV20 and TRBV6.

Stated time point: after infection, following antibiotic treatment. Valpha7.2+ CD161+ T cells were sorted by flow cytometry as MAIT cells. This material consisted of MAIT cells from PBMCs, taken at the last sampling point of the challenge study. The origin of the receptors is a person between 18 and 69 years old who was deliberately infected with Salmonella Paratyphi A in a paratyphoid fever challenge study.

Only a few counts were recorded for this clonotype. The J gene is TRBJ2-1, the V gene TRBV3-1; TRBD2 might be the D (6 bases). Germline V gene data show CDR1 as LGHDT and CDR2 as YNNKEL (reference sequence). Deletions cut 4 bases from V and 8 bases from J, with 24 bases between. The CDR3 is 17 residues long. CDR3 region: CASSPSGREAAVDEQFF. The CDR3 nucleotides read TGTGCCAGCAGCCCCTCCGGAAGGGAGGCCGCAGTGGATGAGCAGTTCTTC.

V is TRBV20-1 and J is TRBJ2-1, with D possibly called TRBD1 or TRBD2 (5 bases each). The CDR3 consists of 15 residues. Germline CDR1 reads DFQATT; CDR2 reads SNEGSKA (reference sequence). V shed 5 bases and J shed 0 bases, with 14 bases lying between them. The CDR3 DNA reads as TGCAGTGCTGTCCGAGGGGAGAGCTCCTACAATGAGCAGTTCTTC. Amino acid sequence: CSAVRGESSYNEQFF.

The chain links TRBV6-1 to TRBJ1-5, with unresolved D. Germline assignment: CDR1 MNHNS and CDR2 SASEGT. There are 13 residues in the CDR3. The ends were cut back, 4 bases at V and 4 bases at J, with 8 bases in the middle. This CDR3 is CASSGGENQPQHF. The CDR3 DNA sequence: TGTGCCAGCAGTGGCGGCGAAAATCAGCCCCAGCATTTT.

In its sample, this clonotype is hyperexpanded. The chain recombines TRBV4-3 with TRBJ1-6; the D is unclear. Trimming left V 1 base short and J 14 bases short, with 15 bases between. Germline V gene lookup returns CDR1 LGHNA and CDR2 YSLEER. The CDR3 extends over 14 amino acids. DNA of the CDR3: TGCGCCAGCAGCCAAGGTCTCTTCATCGGAGCCCTCCACTTT. Its translation: CASSQGLFIGALHF.

The V call is TRBV20-1, the J call TRBJ2-5; 9 bases fit TRBD2. Germline V CDR1 and CDR2: DFQATT, SNEGSKA (reference sequence). This CDR3 is 16 amino acids long. V lost 0 bases and J lost 5; bases outside the gene matches: 10. CDR3 sequence (DNA): TGCAGTGCTAGAGATCTGCGGGGGGGGGATAAGGAGACCCAGTACTTC. Amino acid sequence: CSARDLRGGDKETQYF.

The genes are TRBV20-1 and TRBJ2-7; TRBD1 matches at 8 bases. The trim removed 6 bases at V and 6 bases at J, leaving 13 bases unmatched. CDR3 length: 14 amino acids. CDR1 and CDR2 from the germline V gene are DFQATT and SNEGSKA (reference sequence). The CDR3 coding sequence is TGCAGTGCCCCCGGGACAGGCGATTTCCCCGAGCAGTACTTC. Its protein is CSAPGTGDFPEQYF.

The V and J genes are TRBV27 and TRBJ2-6; 8 bases line up with TRBD1. Germline CDR1 reads MNHEY; CDR2 reads SMNVEV (reference sequence). Trimming cost V 8 bases and J 1 base; bases outside gene matches: 7. CDR3 length equals 16 residues. CDR3 in amino acids: CASGTGGGSGANVLTF. The CDR3 nucleotides are TGTGCCAGCGGAACAGGGGGAGGTTCTGGGGCCAACGTCCTGACTTTC.

The gene calls are TRBV20-1 and TRBJ2-5, with D possibly matching TRBD2 (6 bases). V lost 5 bases and J 5 bases, leaving 15 bases between the germline ends. CDR1 and CDR2 from the germline V gene are DFQATT and SNEGSKA (reference sequence). The CDR3 is 13 amino acids. The CDR3 nucleotides read TGCAGTGCTCCGCGGGACCAGCTGGAGACCCAGTACTTC. Translation: CSAPRDQLETQYF.

The rearrangement links TRBV5-5 to TRBJ2-5; no clear D gene. Germline lookup yields CDR1 SGHKS and CDR2 YYEKEE (reference sequence). The V and J ends lost 0 bases and 2 bases respectively, with 11 bases between them. The CDR3 is 15 amino acids. The CDR3 loop is CASSLDLGRQETQYF. The CDR3 DNA reads as TGTGCCAGCAGCTTGGATTTAGGACGGCAAGAGACCCAGTACTTC.

The gene calls are TRBV20-1 and TRBJ1-5; D is ambiguous. With 0 bases removed from V and 4 bases from J, the gap between germline ends came to 7 bases. The CDR3 is made up of 13 amino acids. Germline lookup yields CDR1 DFQATT and CDR2 SNEGSKA (reference sequence). CDR3 sequence: CSARDTENQPQHF. Written as DNA, the CDR3 is TGCAGTGCTAGAGACACAGAGAATCAGCCCCAGCATTTT.

This clonotype came up a few times. The V gene is TRBV15, the J gene TRBJ2-5, with 11 nucleotides matching TRBD1. V trimming: 1 base; J trimming: 4 bases; junction bases outside the gene matches: 2. Germline V gene sequence: CDR1 LNHNV, CDR2 YYDKDF (reference sequence). This CDR3 has 15 residues. The CDR3 DNA reads TGTGCCACCAGCAGAGGGACAGGGGGCGCAGAGACCCAGTACTTC. Protein product: CATSRGTGGAETQYF.

The CDR3: CASSQDLTSGANVLTF. The CDR3 coding sequence is TGTGCCAGCAGCCAAGATCTAACCTCTGGGGCCAACGTCCTGACTTTC. The rearrangement links TRBV4-2 to TRBJ2-6; D uncertain. V shed 0 bases and J shed 0 bases, with 6 bases lying between them. The CDR3 spans 16 residues. The V gene's germline CDR1 is LGHNA and CDR2 YNFKEQ.

Only a few counts were recorded for this clonotype. The CDR3 protein is CSARGLGQHEPQHF. CDR3 DNA: TGCAGTGCTAGAGGTCTCGGGCAGCATGAGCCCCAGCATTTT. This sequence joins TRBV20-1 and TRBJ1-5; D is ambiguous. Per the germline V gene, CDR1 is DFQATT and CDR2 is SNEGSKA (reference sequence). V was cut by 1 base and J by 8 bases, with 15 bases left in between. The CDR3 is made up of 14 amino acids.

The genes are TRBV4-3 and TRBJ1-4; the D gene is possibly TRBD1 (6 bases). Germline V gives CDR1 LGHNA, CDR2 YSLEER. CDR3 length equals 15 residues. V was clipped by 3 bases and J by 5 bases, with 13 bases between them. CDR3 residues: CASSHARGGNEKLFF. CDR3 sequence (DNA): TGCGCCAGCAGCCACGCGAGGGGGGGGAATGAAAAACTGTTTTTT.

This clonotype has more than one count but fewer than ten. The chain carries TRBV15 and TRBJ2-6; D ambiguous. Germline values: CDR1 LNHNV, CDR2 YYDKDF (reference sequence). This CDR3 contains 15 residues. With 0 bases removed from V and 0 bases from J, the gap between germline ends came to 3 bases. The CDR3 is CATSRDHSGANVLTF. DNA of the CDR3: TGTGCCACCAGCAGAGATCACTCTGGGGCCAACGTCCTGACTTTC.

This clonotype is medium-sized by share. Here the CDR3 DNA reads TGCAGTGCTAGAGAACCCAGGGAGAATCAGCCCCAGCATTTT. It encodes CSAREPRENQPQHF. V usage is TRBV20-1 and J usage is TRBJ1-5; weak D call: TRBD1 (5 bases). The CDR3 is 14 residues long. CDR1 DFQATT and CDR2 SNEGSKA come from the germline V gene (reference sequence). Trimming took 0 bases from V and 4 from J, leaving 10 bases between them.

The chain combines TRBV6-4 with TRBJ2-3, with 12 bases fitting TRBD2. CDR1 and CDR2 from the germline V gene are MRHNA and SNTAGT. This CDR3 comprises 15 residues. Trimming at V came to 4 bases and at J to 1 base, leaving 0 bases not matched to a gene. CDR3 sequence reads: CASSGTSGGTDTQYF. The CDR3 nucleotides read TGTGCCAGCAGTGGGACTAGCGGGGGCACAGATACGCAGTATTTT.

This clonotype turned up a few times. The chain joins TRBV27 to TRBJ2-1, with D perhaps TRBD2 (6 bases). This CDR3 region has 16 residues. Between the trimmed V and J ends, which lost 6 bases and 4 bases, there was a span of 19 bases. Germline CDR1 MNHEY, CDR2 SMNVEV (reference sequence). The CDR3 region has the DNA TGTGCCAGCAGCCAAGGCGGGGTCGAGGGGTACAATGAGCAGTTCTTC. Amino acid sequence: CASSQGGVEGYNEQFF.

Relative to its sample, this clonotype is hyperexpanded (1% or more). The V gene is TRBV20-1, the J gene TRBJ1-5, with D perhaps TRBD1 (6 bases). Germline CDR1 DFQATT, CDR2 SNEGSKA (reference sequence). The CDR3 sequence is 13 residues long. Trimming took 6 bases from V and 6 from J, leaving 15 bases between them. The CDR3 sequence is CSARGPESQPQHF. The DNA of the CDR3 is TGCAGTGCCCGGGGGCCAGAGAGTCAGCCCCAGCATTTT.

V and J are TRBV7-2 and TRBJ2-3; D might be TRBD1 (6 bases). The CDR3 length is 14 residues. Trimming cost V 3 bases and J 2 bases, with 9 bases left between them. The germline gives CDR1 SGHTA, CDR2 FQGNSA. In DNA form, the CDR3 reads TGTGCCAGCAGCTTCGACAGGCTCACAGATACGCAGTATTTT. Its protein product is CASSFDRLTDTQYF.

The chain links TRBV20-1 to TRBJ1-5; 7 bases match TRBD1. CDR3 size: 15 residues. Germline V gene sequence: CDR1 DFQATT, CDR2 SNEGSKA (reference sequence). J was trimmed by 7 bases and V by 0 bases; bases with no gene match: 9. CDR3 region: CSARDPQGFSQPQHF. The DNA for the CDR3 is TGCAGTGCTAGAGATCCACAGGGGTTTTCCCAGCCCCAGCATTTT.

The CDR3 nucleotides are TGTGCCAGTAAAAGACTAGCGGGGGAGACTAATGAGCAGTTCTTC. Translating gives CASKRLAGETNEQFF. V gene TRBV19 combines with J gene TRBJ2-1; 12 bases line up with TRBD2. J lost 7 bases, V lost 7 bases, and 8 bases had no gene match. Germline CDR1 reads LNHDA; CDR2 reads SQIVND (reference sequence). The CDR3 extends over 15 amino acids.

The V gene is TRBV6-2 or TRBV6-3, the J gene TRBJ2-1; D gene ambiguous. Germline CDR1 MNHEY, CDR2 SVGEGT. With 6 bases removed from V and 0 bases from J, the gap between germline ends came to 6 bases. The CDR3 spans 13 residues. CDR3 bases: TGTGCCAGCAGCCAAAGCTCCTACAATGAGCAGTTCTTC. It translates to CASSQSSYNEQFF.

In its sample, this clonotype was seen a few times. The CDR3 region has the DNA TGTGCCAGCAAAAGTGGACTAGCGGAAACCTACGAGCAGTACTTC. Translation gives CASKSGLAETYEQYF. The chain uses TRBV28 and TRBJ2-7; TRBD2 aligns across 10 bases. The V and J ends lost 7 bases and 2 bases, in that order; junction bases with no gene match: 8. The CDR3 is 15 residues long. CDR1 and CDR2 from the germline V gene are MDHEN and SYDVKM.

In its sample, this clonotype ranks as medium-sized. The V and J genes are TRBV20-1 and TRBJ1-1; D possibly corresponds to TRBD1 (5 bases). V dropped 5 bases and J dropped 4 bases, with 14 bases sitting between them. Germline lookup yields CDR1 DFQATT and CDR2 SNEGSKA (reference sequence). The CDR3 extends over 13 amino acids. This CDR3 is CSARTLRGTEAFF. DNA of the CDR3: TGCAGTGCTCGGACCTTAAGGGGCACTGAAGCTTTCTTT.

This clonotype showed up just a few times. The chain couples TRBV4-2 to TRBJ2-3; 10 bases agree with TRBD2. The CDR3 has 16 residues. The V segment lost 0 bases and the J segment 4 bases; nucleotides outside the gene matches: 4. Germline CDR1 and CDR2: LGHNA and YNFKEQ. The DNA of the CDR3 is TGTGCCAGCAGCCAAGATCGAGCGGGGGGGCCAGATACGCAGTATTTT. Translating it yields CASSQDRAGGPDTQYF.

The V gene is TRBV6-4, the J gene TRBJ1-6; D gene unclear. The CDR3 totals 13 residues. V dropped 6 bases and J dropped 9 bases, with 12 bases sitting between them. Germline lookup yields CDR1 MRHNA and CDR2 SNTAGT. As DNA, the CDR3 is TGTGCCAGCAGCCCCGGGCTGAGTTCACCCCTCCACTTT. It specifies CASSPGLSSPLHF.

The V and J genes are TRBV20-1 and TRBJ2-7; 10 nucleotides align to TRBD1. V shed 3 bases, J shed 1 base, and the junction held 12 bases outside the gene matches. The CDR3 covers 17 residues. CDR1 is DFQATT and CDR2 is SNEGSKA in the germline V gene (reference sequence). CDR3 nucleotide sequence: TGCAGTGCTAGGACGAATAGCGGGACAGGGGATTCCTACGAGCAGTACTTC. Amino acid sequence: CSARTNSGTGDSYEQYF.